Each of the 29 T cell receptor beta chains below was sequenced from the same sample in a study of T cell responses to AZD1222 COVID-19 vaccine (dated by TCRdb to about 2021). The time point label for this specimen denotes: about 28 days (+/-7) after the second vaccine dose. Receptors were amplified or captured by the immunoSEQ multiplex PCR assay. TCRdb re-hosts the immuneACCESS table, in-frame sequences only. Its copies lack some clones; in the studies checked, an unresolved V gene accounts for under half of them, and the cause for the rest is not known. The sample table contains around 80,000 clones; only one count was recorded for 70% to 90% of them. Clones ranked in the top ten supply roughly a tenth of the sample. The source material was peripheral blood, sampled 28 days after the second AZD1222 dose. These TCRs come from an adult who received the AZD1222 COVID-19 vaccine.

The genes are TRBV14 and TRBJ2-7; the D gene is possibly TRBD2 (5 bases). Germline loops: CDR1 SGHDN, CDR2 FVKESK. This CDR3 is 13 amino acids long. Trimming pared 8 bases from V and 2 bases from J, leaving 13 bases between. Here the CDR3 reads CASGGPSAYEQYF. The CDR3, as DNA: TGTGCCAGCGGCGGGCCAAGTGCCTACGAGCAGTACTTC.

The chain recombines TRBV6-6 with TRBJ2-7; TRBD2 is a possible D gene (6 bases). V was trimmed by 7 bases and J by 2 bases, leaving 15 bases between them. This CDR3 region has 14 residues. Germline CDR1 reads MNHNY; CDR2 reads SVGAGI (reference sequence). The CDR3 region is CASTPRAGTYEQYF. The CDR3 DNA sequence: TGTGCCAGCACCCCTCGGGCGGGGACCTACGAGCAGTACTTC.

The J gene is TRBJ2-7, the V gene TRBV20-1; D is unresolved. Trimming stripped 4 bases from V and 3 bases from J, with 7 bases between. This CDR3 spans 11 amino acids. The germline CDR1 and CDR2 sequences are DFQATT and SNEGSKA (reference sequence). CDR3 amino acids: CSANKDYEQYF. In nucleotides, the CDR3 is TGCAGTGCTAACAAGGACTACGAGCAGTACTTC.

The chain is built from TRBV5-1 and TRBJ2-5; the D is unclear. This CDR3 region has 14 residues. Germline values: CDR1 SGHRS, CDR2 YFSETQ. V dropped 0 bases and J dropped 5 bases, with 11 bases sitting between them. DNA of the CDR3: TGCGCCAGCAGCTTGGGGAGCAGCCGGGAGACCCAGTACTTC. This sequence encodes CASSLGSSRETQYF.

The gene calls are TRBV11-1 and TRBJ1-1, with 9 positions matching TRBD1. Germline assignment: CDR1 SGHAT and CDR2 FQDESV (reference sequence). CDR3 length equals 12 residues. Trimming cost V 6 bases and J 11 bases; bases outside gene matches: 7. The chain's CDR3 is CASSSGTGTAFF. CDR3 DNA: TGTGCCAGCAGTTCCGGGACAGGGACCGCTTTCTTT. The full variable domain, completed using reference TRBV11-1 and TRBJ1-1, is EAEVAQSPRYKITEKSQAVAFWCDPISGHATLYWYRQILGQGPELLVQFQDESVVDDSQLPKDRFSAERLKGVDSTLKIQPAELGDSAMYLCASSSGTGTAFFGQGTRLTVV.

The chain has TRBV19 and TRBJ2-3, with TRBD1 matching 11 bases. The CDR3 consists of 19 residues. V lost 1 base and J lost 2; bases outside the gene matches: 11. Germline CDR1 LNHDA, CDR2 SQIVND (reference sequence). The CDR3 loop is CASSIGPGQGVRYTDTQYF. The CDR3 bases are TGTGCCAGTAGTATAGGCCCGGGACAGGGGGTCCGATACACAGATACGCAGTATTTT. Complete variable domain (other parts from reference TRBV19 and TRBJ2-3): DGGITQSPKYLFRKEGQNVTLSCEQNLNHDAMYWYRQDPGQGLRLIYYSQIVNDFQKGDIAEGYSVSREKKESFPLTVTSAQKNPTAFYLCASSIGPGQGVRYTDTQYFGPGTRLTVL.

This clone has more than one count but fewer than ten. The CDR3 is CASSEARDRELFNEKLFF. The CDR3 nucleotides read TGTGCCAGCAGTGAGGCCCGGGACAGGGAGTTATTCAATGAAAAACTGTTTTTT. The V call is TRBV6-1, the J call TRBJ1-4; 9 bases map to TRBD1. Germline V CDR1 and CDR2: MNHNS, SASEGT. The CDR3 is 18 residues long. V lost 3 bases, J lost 5 bases, and 13 bases stayed unmatched.

The chain links TRBV5-4 to TRBJ2-2, with TRBD2 matching over 14 bases. Germline lookup yields CDR1 SGHNT and CDR2 YYREEE (reference sequence). CDR3 size: 17 residues. With 4 bases clipped from V and 8 bases from J, the junction kept 10 bases outside the gene matches. CDR3 DNA sequence: TGTGCCAGCAGCACCCTGACTAGCGGGGGGGCAGCGGGGGAGCTGTTTTTT. As protein: CASSTLTSGGAAGELFF.

The chain links TRBV4-2 to TRBJ1-2; 8 bases agree with TRBD1. Germline CDR1 and CDR2: LGHNA and YNFKEQ. The CDR3 is 14 residues long. V was clipped by 3 bases and J by 8 bases; unmatched bases: 8. This CDR3 is CASSQETGDRGYTF. CDR3 DNA: TGTGCCAGCAGCCAGGAGACAGGGGATAGGGGCTACACCTTC.

V and J are TRBV9 and TRBJ2-5, with 12 bases fitting TRBD1. CDR1 and CDR2 from the germline V gene are SGDLS and YYNGEE. The trim removed 2 bases at V and 5 bases at J, leaving 4 bases unmatched. This CDR3 is built from 15 residues. The DNA for the CDR3 is TGTGCCAGCAGCGTGGGACAGGGGGCTTGGGAGACCCAGTACTTC. Amino acids: CASSVGQGAWETQYF.

The V and J genes are TRBV5-1 and TRBJ2-7, with TRBD2 identical over 11 bases. The germline V gene encodes CDR1 SGHRS and CDR2 YFSETQ. V trimming: 0 bases; J trimming: 3 bases; junction bases outside the gene matches: 5. The CDR3 totals 16 residues. CDR3 DNA: TGCGCCAGCAGCTTGGGACTAGCGGGGAATCGCTACGAGCAGTACTTC. Translating it yields CASSLGLAGNRYEQYF. The full variable domain, rest sourced from reference TRBV5-1 and TRBJ2-7, is KAGVTQTPRYLIKTRGQQVTLSCSPISGHRSVSWYQQTPGQGLQFLFEYFSETQRNKGNFPGRFSGRQFSNSRSEMNVSTLELGDSALYLCASSLGLAGNRYEQYFGPGTRLTVT.

The chain joins TRBV6-6 to TRBJ1-1, with a tentative D call TRBD1 (6 bases). Trimming left V 6 bases short and J 1 base short, with 12 bases between. The V gene's germline CDR1 is MNHNY and CDR2 SVGAGI (reference sequence). This CDR3 spans 14 amino acids. CDR3 sequence: CASRVGTWNTEAFF. CDR3 DNA sequence: TGTGCCAGCAGGGTAGGGACATGGAACACTGAAGCTTTCTTT.

This chain connects TRBV2 to TRBJ2-4; 7 bases are a match to TRBD2. V dropped 6 bases and J dropped 3; count of bases not matched to a gene: 5. The CDR3 sequence is 14 residues long. The germline V gene encodes CDR1 SNHLY and CDR2 FYNNEI. CDR3 loop: CASRGGKGKNIQYF. CDR3 nucleotide sequence: TGTGCCAGCAGGGGGGGGAAAGGCAAAAACATTCAGTACTTC.

This chain uses TRBV5-3 with TRBJ2-7; the match to TRBD2 covers 9 bases. TRBV5-3 is an open reading frame whose function is uncertain. The CDR3 is made up of 15 amino acids. The junction had 7 bases not matched to a gene; V was cut back by 1 base and J by 5 bases. CDR3 bases: TGTGCCAGAAGCTTGACGCGGGGGGGCTTCCACGAGCAGTACTTC. This codes for CARSLTRGGFHEQYF.

This chain's CDR3 is CASSDTNTEAFF. CDR3 DNA sequence: TGTGCCAGCAGCGACACAAACACTGAAGCTTTCTTT. The chain combines TRBV7-9 with TRBJ1-1; no firm D call. V gave up 5 bases and J gave up 2 bases, with 6 bases separating them. Germline CDR1 is SEHNR and CDR2 is FQNEAQ (reference sequence). The CDR3 length is 12 residues.

The chain joins TRBV6-4 to TRBJ2-1, with 10 bases fitting TRBD2. The CDR3 length is 15 residues. In germline, CDR1 is MRHNA, CDR2 SNTAGT. Losses at the gene ends were 4 bases for V and 4 bases for J; bases not matched to a gene: 4. The CDR3 region has the DNA TGTGCCAGCAGTGTATCTAGCGGGAGTTACAATGAGCAGTTCTTC. It yields the protein CASSVSSGSYNEQFF.

The chain joins TRBV7-9 to TRBJ1-1, with D unresolved. Germline CDR1 SEHNR, CDR2 FQNEAQ (reference sequence). The CDR3 has 12 residues. Trimming pared 5 bases from V and 4 bases from J, leaving 8 bases between. In nucleotides, the CDR3 is TGTGCCAGCAGCCGGGGAGGCACTGAAGCTTTCTTT. Translating gives CASSRGGTEAFF.

Comments on this clone: At one boundary the junction diverges from the germline segment, which might be a read error. The chain links TRBV18 to TRBJ2-4, with 11 bases that match TRBD2. This CDR3 has 17 residues. The germline CDR1 and CDR2 sequences are KGHSH and LQKENI. This CDR3 reads CASSSPGLAEFGDIQYF. DNA of the CDR3: TGTGCCAGCTCATCACCGGGACTAGCGGAGTTTGGTGACATTCAGTACTTC.

The genes are TRBV21-1 and TRBJ1-5. TRBV21-1 is a pseudogene locus. The length of the CDR3 is 18 residues. The DNA for the CDR3 is TGTGCCAGCAGCAAAGTAGTGGGGGGGGCTGAGGGCAATCAGCCCCAGCATTTT. The encoded protein is CASSKVVGGAEGNQPQHF.

Note on this clone: The sample carries other DNA sequences with the same CDR3. The chain recombines TRBV18 with TRBJ2-2; D call uncertain. The CDR3 is 14 residues long. Germline CDR1 reads KGHSH; CDR2 reads LQKENI. Trimming left V 3 bases short and J 0 bases short, with 5 bases between. CDR3 sequence (DNA): TGTGCCAGCTCACCCGTCACGAACACCGGGGAGCTGTTTTTT. Amino acid sequence: CASSPVTNTGELFF.

V is TRBV5-4 and J is TRBJ2-3, with TRBD1 identical over 7 bases. Germline CDR1 and CDR2: SGHNT and YYREEE (reference sequence). This CDR3 is 15 amino acids long. V lost 2 bases and J lost 6; bases outside the gene matches: 9. CDR3 nucleotides: TGTGCCAGCAGCTTAAACAGGGGCCCTTTTGATACGCAGTATTTT. Protein product: CASSLNRGPFDTQYF.

The chain joins TRBV2 to TRBJ1-5, with D perhaps TRBD1 (6 bases). CDR1 and CDR2 from the germline V gene are SNHLY and FYNNEI. This CDR3 contains 14 residues. Trimming shortened V by 6 bases and J by 7 bases, and 16 bases separated the two germline ends. The CDR3 here is CASRGAGQVQPQHF. Written as DNA, the CDR3 is TGTGCCAGCAGGGGGGCGGGACAAGTACAGCCCCAGCATTTT.

The chain combines TRBV11-1 with TRBJ2-6, with D tentatively TRBD1 (5 bases). CDR1 and CDR2 (germline): SGHAT, FQDESV (reference sequence). The CDR3 runs 16 residues. Trimming removed 3 bases at V and 2 bases at J, with 11 bases between. The CDR3 region is CASSFGRGTGANVLTF. Written as DNA, the CDR3 is TGTGCCAGCAGCTTTGGAAGGGGAACTGGGGCCAACGTCCTGACTTTC.

The DNA of the CDR3 is TGTGCCAGCAGCGCTTCTCCCGACTCCAATGAAAAACTGTTTTTT. This gives the protein CASSASPDSNEKLFF. The J gene is TRBJ1-4, the V gene TRBV11-2; D is unresolved. CDR1 is SGHAT and CDR2 is FQNNGV in the germline V gene. This CDR3 contains 15 residues. Trimming left V 5 bases short and J 5 bases short, with 15 bases between.

Only a few counts were recorded for this clone. V usage is TRBV4-2 and J usage is TRBJ1-3; possible D gene TRBD1, 6 bases. Between the trimmed V and J ends, which lost 0 bases and 4 bases, there was a span of 10 bases. Germline V gene sequence: CDR1 LGHNA, CDR2 YNFKEQ. The CDR3 totals 15 residues. The CDR3, as DNA: TGTGCCAGCAGCCAAGATCCCCAGGGGGGAAACACCATATATTTT. Translation: CASSQDPQGGNTIYF.

The genes are TRBV28 and TRBJ1-3; 7 bases align to TRBD1. From germline, CDR1 is MDHEN and CDR2 SYDVKM. V lost 8 bases, J lost 0 bases, and 10 bases stayed unmatched. The CDR3 has 16 residues. The CDR3 nucleotides read TGTGCCAGCGCGAGACAGGGCCCCAGCTCTGGAAACACCATATATTTT. Translated, it gives CASARQGPSSGNTIYF. The complete variable domain, with remaining parts taken from reference TRBV28 and TRBJ1-3, reads DVKVTQSSRYLVKRTGEKVFLECVQDMDHENMFWYRQDPGLGLRLIYFSYDVKMKEKGDIPEGYSVSREKKERFSLILESASTNQTSMYLCASARQGPSSGNTIYFGEGSWLTVV.

The chain couples TRBV21-1 to TRBJ2-7; the DNA was not compared with TRBD1, the D call given in the table. TRBV21-1 is an annotated pseudogene. The CDR3 is 14 amino acids. The CDR3 bases are TGTGCCAGCAGATCCGGACAGGGGGACTACGAGCAGTACTTC. This sequence encodes CASRSGQGDYEQYF.

This rearrangement joins TRBV2 to TRBJ2-5; no definite D call. V gave up 2 bases and J gave up 5 bases, with 6 bases separating them. The germline V gene encodes CDR1 SNHLY and CDR2 FYNNEI. The CDR3 loop spans 12 amino acids. CDR3 in amino acids: CASSELGETQYF. CDR3 in DNA: TGTGCCAGCAGTGAACTGGGGGAGACCCAGTACTTC.

The rearrangement uses TRBV29-1 and TRBJ2-3, with a tentative D call TRBD2 (6 bases). This CDR3 is built from 16 residues. Germline loops: CDR1 SQVTM, CDR2 ANQGSEA. Trimming took 6 bases from V and 4 from J, leaving 23 bases between them. The CDR3 protein is CSVTLGERVAPDTQYF. The CDR3 region has the DNA TGCAGCGTGACCTTGGGGGAGCGGGTAGCGCCAGATACGCAGTATTTT.